One and the same sample provided the 30 T cell receptor beta chains below, sequenced in a study of T cell repertoires in cytomegalovirus infection (dated by TCRdb to about 2019). Instrument on record: Illumina HiSeq 1500. The public reads were run again by TCRdb, first through fastp at Q25 and then through MiXCR, and only productive beta chains were kept. Each entry merges the rows of one CDR3 protein and shows their most common DNA and genes. This sample holds about 330,000 distinct CDR3 sequences; approximately 35% were observed only once. About 13% of the sample lies in the top ten. These receptors lack a known antigen. The treatment or condition tag for this specimen amounts to: in vitro stimulation with specific CMV peptide epitopes to enrich CMV-specific T cells. This specimen consisted of cultured PBMCs, obtained from culture after CMV antigen stimulation. The receptors were gathered from a human donor in good health (CMV status not recorded). Some clones in this sample may be carry-over from other donors' samples.

In DNA form, the CDR3 reads TGTGCCAGCAGCCAGGGGGGGAACAGCCGGGGGAGAGCTTTCTTT. Amino acids: CASSQGGNSRGRAFF. The gene calls are TRBV28 and TRBJ1-1; 7 nucleotides align to TRBD1. Unmatched junction bases numbered 17, after V lost 6 bases and J lost 10 bases. The CDR3 loop spans 15 amino acids. The germline gives CDR1 MDHEN, CDR2 SYDVKM.

The gene calls are TRBV7-9 and TRBJ2-1; 7 nucleotides align to TRBD2. The length of the CDR3 is 18 residues. V dropped 1 base and J dropped 7; count of bases not matched to a gene: 16. Germline-derived CDR1 and CDR2 are SEHNR and FQNEAQ (reference sequence). The DNA of the CDR3 is TGTGCCAGCAGCTTAGACGGGGTCCCGGGGCGGGAGTTGAATGAGCAGTTCTTC. It is translated as CASSLDGVPGRELNEQFF.

The chain carries TRBV2 and TRBJ1-6; 7 bases agree with TRBD1. Germline CDR1 reads SNHLY; CDR2 reads FYNNEI. The ends lost 5 bases at V and 8 bases at J; junction bases unmatched: 3. The CDR3 is 13 amino acids. CDR3 DNA sequence: TGTGCCAGCAGTACCGACAGGGATTCACCCCTCCACTTT. It is translated as CASSTDRDSPLHF. The whole variable domain, remainder taken from reference TRBV2 and TRBJ1-6, is EPEVTQTPSHQVTQMGQEVILRCVPISNHLYFYWYRQILGQKVEFLVSFYNNEISEKSEIFDDQFSVERPDGSNFTLKIRSTKLEDSAMYFCASSTDRDSPLHFGNGTRLTVT.

The J gene is TRBJ2-7, the V gene TRBV7-6; tentatively, D is TRBD2 (6 bases). The V and J ends lost 3 bases and 6 bases respectively, with 21 bases between them. The CDR3 loop spans 16 amino acids. Germline V CDR1 and CDR2: SGHVS, FNYEAQ. The CDR3 loop is CASSLGSGRTRSEQYF. CDR3 DNA: TGTGCCAGCAGCTTGGGAAGTGGGAGGACGAGGAGCGAGCAGTACTTC.

The V and J genes are TRBV6-2 or TRBV6-3 and TRBJ1-1; a possible D gene is TRBD1 (6 bases). The length of the CDR3 is 14 residues. V was cut by 6 bases and J by 0 bases, with 11 bases left in between. Germline V gene lookup returns CDR1 MNHEY and CDR2 SVGEGT. CDR3 sequence: CASRTTGLNTEAFF. In DNA form, the CDR3 reads TGTGCCAGCAGGACGACAGGATTGAACACTGAAGCTTTCTTT.

The chain has TRBV19 and TRBJ1-6; tentative D call: TRBD1 (5 bases). The germline V and J ends were trimmed by 9 bases and 5 bases, with 14 bases remaining between them. Germline values: CDR1 LNHDA, CDR2 SQIVND (reference sequence). The CDR3 runs to 14 residues. The CDR3 spells CARRRGPNNSPLHF. For the CDR3, the DNA is TGTGCCAGGAGAAGGGGCCCGAATAATTCACCCCTCCACTTT. Full variable domain (remainder filled in from reference TRBV19 and TRBJ1-6): DGGITQSPKYLFRKEGQNVTLSCEQNLNHDAMYWYRQDPGQGLRLIYYSQIVNDFQKGDIAEGYSVSREKKESFPLTVTSAQKNPTAFYLCARRRGPNNSPLHFGNGTRLTVT.

This clonotype was recorded a few times. The chain couples TRBV7-8 to TRBJ1-5; D is ambiguous. Germline CDR1 reads SGHVS; CDR2 reads FQNEAQ. The germline V and J ends were trimmed by 6 bases and 6 bases, with 6 bases remaining between them. This CDR3 contains 11 residues. The CDR3 DNA follows: TGTGCCAGCAGGAGGTGTCAGCCCCAGCATTTT. Protein sequence: CASRRCQPQHF.

The chain links TRBV6-5 to TRBJ2-1; the match to TRBD2 covers 9 bases. The CDR3 consists of 16 residues. Trimming took 0 bases from V and 3 from J; bases not matched to a gene: 3. Germline V gives CDR1 MNHEY, CDR2 SVGAGI. The CDR3 protein is CASSYSGGRGYNEQFF. Written as DNA, the CDR3 is TGTGCCAGCAGTTACTCGGGCGGGAGGGGCTACAATGAGCAGTTCTTC.

This clonotype has just a few counts. The chain is built from TRBV7-3 and TRBJ1-5; D is unclear. Trimming stripped 2 bases from V and 9 bases from J, with 14 bases between. Per the germline V gene, CDR1 is SGHTA and CDR2 is FQGTGA. This CDR3 spans 14 amino acids. The CDR3 loop is CASSLLGPEGPQHF. CDR3 DNA sequence: TGTGCCAGCAGCTTATTAGGACCCGAGGGGCCCCAGCATTTT.

The genes are TRBV27 and TRBJ2-3; 12 bases align to TRBD2. The V and J ends lost 5 bases and 3 bases, in that order; junction bases with no gene match: 9. The CDR3 totals 17 residues. Germline assignment: CDR1 MNHEY and CDR2 SMNVEV (reference sequence). The chain's CDR3 is CASSPPSGLAGTDTQYF. Written as DNA, the CDR3 is TGTGCCAGCAGTCCCCCATCCGGACTAGCGGGAACAGATACGCAGTATTTT.

This clonotype has just a few counts. The chain links TRBV9 to TRBJ1-4; no clear D gene. The CDR3 has 15 amino acids. V lost 1 base and J lost 3, with 10 bases in between. The germline CDR1 and CDR2 sequences are SGDLS and YYNGEE. CDR3 sequence reads: CASSVYREANEKLFF. Written as DNA, the CDR3 is TGTGCCAGCAGCGTATACCGGGAAGCTAATGAAAAACTGTTTTTT.

The chain recombines TRBV30 with TRBJ2-3; D not certain. Trimming removed 4 bases from V and 6 bases from J, with 8 bases in between. Germline V gene lookup returns CDR1 GTSNPN and CDR2 SVGIG (reference sequence). The CDR3 loop spans 11 amino acids. CDR3 DNA sequence: TGTGCCTGGACACTCTTGGATACGCAGTATTTT. Residues: CAWTLLDTQYF.

The chain couples TRBV28 to TRBJ2-3, with D perhaps matching TRBD2 (5 bases). V lost 8 bases, J lost 2 bases, and 17 bases lay in between. This CDR3 is 15 amino acids long. Germline assignment: CDR1 MDHEN and CDR2 SYDVKM. The CDR3 DNA follows: TGTGCCAGCGAGAGAACAAGCGGAGTCACAGATACGCAGTATTTT. Its protein is CASERTSGVTDTQYF.

This clonotype was observed a handful of times. This chain connects TRBV7-9 to TRBJ1-1; 10 nucleotides match TRBD1. This CDR3 is built from 15 residues. V was clipped by 5 bases and J by 5 bases; unmatched bases: 8. Germline V lookup: CDR1 SEHNR, CDR2 FQNEAQ (reference sequence). The CDR3 sequence is CASSNRDRGETEAFF. The CDR3 nucleotides read TGTGCCAGCAGCAACCGGGACAGGGGCGAAACTGAAGCTTTCTTT.

This clonotype came up once. This chain uses TRBV6-6 with TRBJ1-2; 9 bases line up with TRBD1. Germline V CDR1 and CDR2: MNHNY, SVGAGI (reference sequence). The CDR3 runs 12 residues. The V segment lost 6 bases and the J segment 6 bases; nucleotides outside the gene matches: 2. The CDR3 sequence is CASRRQGDGYTF. CDR3 DNA: TGTGCCAGCAGGCGACAGGGGGATGGCTACACCTTC.

The gene calls are TRBV28 and TRBJ1-5, with 7 positions matching TRBD1. Germline V gives CDR1 MDHEN, CDR2 SYDVKM. The CDR3 covers 15 residues. The J segment lost 5 bases and the V segment lost 2 bases, leaving 6 bases of the junction unmatched. CDR3 protein: CASSLRTGAYQPQHF. CDR3 sequence (DNA): TGTGCCAGCAGTTTAAGGACAGGCGCCTATCAGCCCCAGCATTTT.

The chain links TRBV15 to TRBJ1-4; D not certain. V was shortened by 5 bases and J by 0 bases, with 7 bases between the two germline ends. Germline V gene data show CDR1 as LNHNV and CDR2 as YYDKDF (reference sequence). This CDR3 is 14 amino acids long. The CDR3 is CATSGETTNEKLFF. The CDR3 nucleotides read TGTGCCACCAGCGGGGAAACAACTAATGAAAAACTGTTTTTT.

This chain uses TRBV12-3 or TRBV12-4 with TRBJ2-1; either TRBD1 or TRBD2 may fit D (7 bases each). CDR3 length equals 16 residues. The V end was cut by 6 bases, the J end by 8 bases, with 23 bases between. In DNA, the CDR3 is TGTGCCAGCAGCCCAGCAGGTGGCAGGGGGGGGGATGAGCAGTTCTTC. The encoded protein is CASSPAGGRGGDEQFF.

This chain links TRBV20-1 with TRBJ2-7; D ambiguous. The CDR3 consists of 14 residues. The germline V gene has CDR1 DFQATT and CDR2 SNEGSKA (reference sequence). V was pared by 3 bases and J by 0 bases, with 12 bases between. The CDR3 nucleotides are TGCAGTGCTAGGGGCCAGCCGAGCTCCTACGAGCAGTACTTC. As protein: CSARGQPSSYEQYF.

This clonotype was seen ten or more times. The chain is built from TRBV7-2 and TRBJ1-5; no clear D gene. V was pared by 3 bases and J by 1 base, with 7 bases between. The CDR3 consists of 14 residues. CDR1 SGHTA and CDR2 FQGNSA come from the germline V gene. The CDR3 sequence is CASSFLSSNQPQHF. The CDR3 coding sequence is TGTGCCAGCAGCTTCTTGTCCAGCAATCAGCCCCAGCATTTT. The full variable domain, rest sourced from reference TRBV7-2 and TRBJ1-5, is GAGVSQSPSNKVTEKGKDVELRCDPISGHTALYWYRQSLGQGLEFLIYFQGNSAPDKSGLPSDRFSAERTGGSVSTLTIQRTQQEDSAVYLCASSFLSSNQPQHFGDGTRLSIL.

This clonotype was observed a handful of times. At one end the junction does not follow the germline gene, possibly because of a read error. The chain has TRBV20-1 and TRBJ1-4, with D uncertain. The CDR3 length is 14 residues. Per germline, CDR1 DFQATT and CDR2 SNEGSKA (reference sequence). CDR3 in DNA: TGCAGTGCCAGAGGGCCCACAACTAATGAAAAACTGTTTTTT. Translating gives CSARGPTTNEKLFF.

The chain is built from TRBV5-1 and TRBJ2-3, with TRBD1 matching over 9 bases. The CDR3 sequence is 14 residues long. V was pared by 7 bases and J by 0 bases, with 3 bases of the junction left unmatched. Germline assignment: CDR1 SGHRS and CDR2 YFSETQ. The CDR3 is CASGTGPSTDTQYF. The CDR3 nucleotides read TGCGCCAGCGGGACAGGGCCTAGCACAGATACGCAGTATTTT.

The V gene is TRBV4-1, the J gene TRBJ1-5; 7 bases map to TRBD1. V was pared by 0 bases and J by 9 bases, with 11 bases of the junction left unmatched. The CDR3 is made up of 16 amino acids. Germline CDR1 is MGHRA and CDR2 is YSYEKL. In DNA, the CDR3 is TGCGCCAGCAGCCAAGACCCGCAGGGGGTGGGGACGCCCCAGCATTTT. The encoded protein is CASSQDPQGVGTPQHF.

With regard to this clonotype: The junction shows a germline mismatch at one end, possibly a read error. The rearrangement uses TRBV27 and TRBJ2-7; 7 nucleotides agree with TRBD1. CDR1 and CDR2 (germline): MNHEY, SMNVEV (reference sequence). CDR3 size: 14 residues. The CDR3 region has the DNA TGTGCCAGCAGACCCCGACAGGGACCTGGGGAGCAGCACTTC. This translates into CASRPRQGPGEQHF.

The sample holds a few counts of this clonotype. The gene calls are TRBV6-1 and TRBJ1-3; D possibly corresponds to TRBD1 (5 bases). V gave up 6 bases and J gave up 4 bases, with 16 bases separating them. The germline gives CDR1 MNHNS, CDR2 SASEGT. The CDR3 spans 15 residues. CDR3 protein: CASRKPQGVGNTIYF. The CDR3, as DNA: TGTGCCAGCAGGAAACCCCAGGGAGTCGGAAACACCATATATTTT.

This clonotype was seen only a few times. The chain uses TRBV6-2 or TRBV6-3 and TRBJ2-7; TRBD1 or TRBD2 may be the D gene (6 bases each). Between the trimmed V and J ends, which lost 7 bases and 2 bases, there was a span of 15 bases. CDR1 and CDR2 (germline): MNHEY, SVGEGT. This CDR3 region has 14 residues. CDR3 nucleotides: TGTGCCAGCAAGGGGCGGGACAACCCCTACGAGCAGTACTTC. Protein: CASKGRDNPYEQYF.

This chain connects TRBV7-2 to TRBJ2-1, with 8 bases fitting TRBD2. With V trimmed by 1 base and J by 3 bases, 11 bases remained unmatched. CDR3 length: 18 residues. CDR1 is SGHTA and CDR2 is FQGNSA in the germline V gene. This chain's CDR3 is CASSLVPRTSLIYNEQFF. DNA of the CDR3: TGTGCCAGCAGCTTAGTCCCCAGGACTAGCCTAATCTACAATGAGCAGTTCTTC. The whole variable domain, remainder taken from reference TRBV7-2 and TRBJ2-1, is GAGVSQSPSNKVTEKGKDVELRCDPISGHTALYWYRQSLGQGLEFLIYFQGNSAPDKSGLPSDRFSAERTGGSVSTLTIQRTQQEDSAVYLCASSLVPRTSLIYNEQFFGPGTRLTVL.

V usage is TRBV28 and J usage is TRBJ2-7; D may be TRBD1 (6 bases). V lost 5 bases and J 6 bases, leaving 11 bases between the germline ends. The CDR3 contains 12 residues. Germline-derived CDR1 and CDR2 are MDHEN and SYDVKM. The CDR3 DNA follows: TGTGCCAGCAGTAACAGGGTTAGCGAGCAGTACTTC. It codes for CASSNRVSEQYF. The whole variable domain, filled in from reference TRBV28 and TRBJ2-7, reads DVKVTQSSRYLVKRTGEKVFLECVQDMDHENMFWYRQDPGLGLRLIYFSYDVKMKEKGDIPEGYSVSREKKERFSLILESASTNQTSMYLCASSNRVSEQYFGPGTRLTVT.

The gene calls are TRBV11-2 and TRBJ2-1, with D perhaps matching TRBD2 (6 bases). Trimming pared 2 bases from V and 4 bases from J, leaving 12 bases between. Germline V gives CDR1 SGHAT, CDR2 FQNNGV. This CDR3 region has 15 residues. CDR3 bases: TGTGCCAGCAGCTTATTGATCGGGGGTTACAATGAGCAGTTCTTC. It codes for CASSLLIGGYNEQFF.

This clonotype has more than one count but fewer than ten. The CDR3 sequence: CASGPQGLSGNTIYF. The CDR3 DNA is TGCGCCAGCGGGCCGCAAGGCCTCTCTGGAAACACCATATATTTT. The V gene is TRBV10-2, the J gene TRBJ1-3, with D hard to call. The CDR3 loop spans 15 amino acids. Germline loops: CDR1 WSHSY, CDR2 SAAADI. V lost 8 bases and J lost 0, with 14 bases in between.